The T cell receptor beta chain described here comes from a study of T cell responses to AZD1222 COVID-19 vaccine. Study information: Recipients boosted at about 4 weeks or about 12 weeks are pooled. Study conclusions and caveats: Sampling captured repertoires only after the peak T cell response. Spike-specific TCRs gained breadth and depth after people received two AZD1222 doses. A reported finding is that nearly half of spike-specific TCRs target unmutated variant regions.

To note about this clone: The antigen is undetermined.

Profiling relied on immunoSEQ multiplex PCR, and the TCRdb table lists in-frame clones only, not all of them. Of roughly 150,000 clones detected, 92% appear once; the ten largest clones hold under 4%. The sequence was obtained from an adult in good health. The source was peripheral blood, collected on day 0 of AZD1222 vaccination.

This chain's CDR3 is CASSLGQGNTEAFF. The CDR3 region has the DNA TGTGCCAGCTCACTGGGACAGGGAAACACTGAAGCTTTCTTT. The chain has TRBV18 and TRBJ1-1, with 9 bases aligning to TRBD1. This CDR3 contains 14 residues. CDR1 is KGHSH, CDR2 LQKENI, per germline. V shed 4 bases and J 2 bases; nucleotides not matched to a gene: 2. The complete variable domain, with remaining parts taken from reference TRBV18 and TRBJ1-1, reads NAGVMQNPRHLVRRRGQEARLRCSPMKGHSHVYWYRQLPEEGLKFMVYLQKENIIDESGMPKERFSAEFPKEGPSILRIQQVVRGDSAAYFCASSLGQGNTEAFFGQGTRLTVV.